The TCR beta chain under discussion was sequenced for a study of control samples from healthy donors and cancer patients. CDR3 length: 15 amino acids. Trimming pared 5 bases from V and 7 bases from J, leaving 17 bases between. CDR1 and CDR2 (germline): PRHDT, FYEKMQ (reference sequence). Profiling relied on immunoSEQ multiplex PCR, and the TCRdb table lists in-frame clones only, not all of them. The sample gives tens of thousands of clones, around 80% of which show up once; around 10% is in the top ten. Material for sequencing was blood. This clonotype was sampled from a woman aged 55-70 years in good health. The chain couples TRBV13 to TRBJ1-4; D gene unclear. As DNA, the CDR3 is TGTGCCAGCAGCCGGAACCATGACGGGTTTGAAAAACTGTTTTTT. It yields the protein CASSRNHDGFEKLFF.